Listed here are 28 T cell receptor beta chains from one sample, sequenced in a study of Ad26.COV2.S vaccination and SARS-CoV-2 variants. Indicated treatment: around 19 received Ad26.COV2.S at low or high dose, single or two shots; about 5 received placebo; per-sample allocation not given. Repertoires come from day 63 after the first vaccine or placebo injection. TCRdb keeps only in-frame clones here, not all; method: immunoSEQ multiplex PCR. The sample holds some 640,000 clones, around 92% seen once. Source: peripheral blood, taken in a trial of Ad26.COV2.S vaccine versus placebo. All receptors come from a person between 18 and 59 years old who received the Ad26.COV2.S COVID-19 vaccine or a placebo.

The chain combines TRBV12-3 or TRBV12-4 with TRBJ2-1, with 7 bases fitting TRBD1. V lost 4 bases, J lost 12 bases, and 9 bases stayed unmatched. The CDR3 runs to 13 residues. This CDR3 reads CASSWDSGVRQFF. DNA of the CDR3: TGTGCCAGCAGTTGGGACAGTGGGGTTCGGCAGTTCTTC.

The chain uses TRBV7-9 and TRBJ1-5, with D tentatively TRBD1 (5 bases). CDR1 is SEHNR and CDR2 is FQNEAQ in the germline V gene (reference sequence). V lost 5 bases and J 7 bases, leaving 15 bases between the germline ends. The CDR3 totals 14 residues. The DNA of the CDR3 is TGTGCCAGCAGCGCAGGCCAGGAGGGGCAGCCCCAGCATTTT. Protein sequence: CASSAGQEGQPQHF. The full variable domain, completed using reference TRBV7-9 and TRBJ1-5, is DTGVSQNPRHKITKRGQNVTFRCDPISEHNRLYWYRQTLGQGPEFLTYFQNEAQLEKSRLLSDRFSAERPKGSFSTLEIQRTEQGDSAMYLCASSAGQEGQPQHFGDGTRLSIL.

A remark on this clone: Other DNA sequences in the sample encode the same CDR3. This chain links TRBV18 with TRBJ2-3, with a tentative D call TRBD2 (6 bases). Trimming stripped 3 bases from V and 3 bases from J, with 10 bases between. The CDR3 contains 14 residues. Germline-derived CDR1 and CDR2 are KGHSH and LQKENI. The CDR3: CASSPGLGTDTQYF. The DNA of the CDR3 is TGTGCCAGCTCACCGGGACTTGGGACAGATACGCAGTATTTT.

This chain links TRBV5-1 with TRBJ2-2; D unresolved. V lost 2 bases to trimming and J lost 1 base, with 6 bases between them. There are 14 residues in the CDR3. Germline-derived CDR1 and CDR2 are SGHRS and YFSETQ. CDR3 sequence reads: CASSFSENTGELFF. The DNA for the CDR3 is TGCGCCAGCAGCTTCTCGGAGAACACCGGGGAGCTGTTTTTT.

The rearrangement uses TRBV6-4 and TRBJ2-2; perhaps TRBD1 as D (5 bases). Deletions cut 4 bases from V and 6 bases from J, with 9 bases between. Looked up from germline, CDR1 is MRHNA and CDR2 is SNTAGT. The CDR3 sequence is 13 residues long. CDR3 DNA: TGTGCCAGCAGTGGACAGTACGCCGGGGAGCTGTTTTTT. Its translation is CASSGQYAGELFF.

As concerns this clone: Other DNA sequences in the sample encode the same CDR3. This chain connects TRBV6-5 to TRBJ1-6; 8 nucleotides agree with TRBD1. Looked up from germline, CDR1 is MNHEY and CDR2 is SVGAGI. CDR3 length: 15 residues. Losses at the gene ends were 3 bases for V and 10 bases for J; bases not matched to a gene: 8. CDR3 sequence: CASSYSGGAGSPLHF. The CDR3 nucleotides read TGTGCCAGCAGTTATTCAGGGGGCGCGGGGTCACCCCTCCACTTT.

V is TRBV5-4 and J is TRBJ1-2, with D uncertain. Trimming stripped 4 bases from V and 4 bases from J, with 8 bases between. Germline V gives CDR1 SGHNT, CDR2 YYREEE (reference sequence). The CDR3 covers 12 residues. DNA of the CDR3: TGTGCCAGCAGCGCCTCCTTCTATGGCTACACCTTC. This sequence encodes CASSASFYGYTF.

This clone was detected once. The rearrangement links TRBV11-3 to TRBJ1-1; D uncertain. Germline values: CDR1 SGHNT, CDR2 YENEEA. There are 14 residues in the CDR3. V shed 3 bases and J shed 3 bases, with 11 bases lying between them. The CDR3 DNA is TGTGCCAGCAGCTTGGAGCTTCCCCACACTGAAGCTTTCTTT. This encodes CASSLELPHTEAFF.

The J gene is TRBJ1-5, the V gene TRBV30; D might be TRBD1 (5 bases). Germline V gene lookup returns CDR1 GTSNPN and CDR2 SVGIG (reference sequence). Trimming removed 2 bases from V and 7 bases from J, with 12 bases in between. The CDR3 consists of 13 residues. In DNA, the CDR3 is TGTGCCTGGAGTTTAGGACATGGGCAGCCCCAGCATTTT. It translates to CAWSLGHGQPQHF.

The CDR3 DNA follows: TGTGCCAGCAGCCCCTCAGGATTCTACAATGAGCAGTTCTTC. Amino acid sequence: CASSPSGFYNEQFF. The chain couples TRBV7-2 to TRBJ2-1; D call uncertain. CDR3 length: 14 amino acids. Germline CDR1 SGHTA, CDR2 FQGNSA. Trimming pared 5 bases from V and 3 bases from J, leaving 11 bases between.

The chain employs TRBV18 and TRBJ2-3; D is possibly TRBD2 (6 bases). The CDR3 extends over 16 amino acids. The V gene lost 5 bases and the J gene lost 0 bases, with 15 bases spanning the gap. CDR1 KGHSH and CDR2 LQKENI come from the germline V gene. The CDR3 DNA reads as TGTGCCAGCTCAGAAGTCCGGGGAGGTAGCACAGATACGCAGTATTTT. It yields the protein CASSEVRGGSTDTQYF.

The rearrangement links TRBV14 to TRBJ2-1, with unresolved D. This CDR3 contains 15 residues. V gave up 0 bases and J gave up 0 bases, with 6 bases separating them. Germline CDR1 reads SGHDN; CDR2 reads FVKESK. CDR3 in amino acids: CASSQDRASYNEQFF. As DNA, the CDR3 is TGTGCCAGCAGCCAAGACCGGGCCTCCTACAATGAGCAGTTCTTC.

This chain uses TRBV5-1 with TRBJ1-2; D not certain. Trimming stripped 2 bases from V and 1 base from J, with 15 bases between. Germline CDR1 and CDR2: SGHRS and YFSETQ. This CDR3 has 16 amino acids. The CDR3 nucleotides read TGCGCCAGCAGCTTAACGACACCCACAGTTAACTATGGCTACACCTTC. Amino acid sequence: CASSLTTPTVNYGYTF.

This chain uses TRBV29-1 with TRBJ2-5; unclear D gene. V lost 7 bases and J lost 5, with 8 bases in between. In germline, CDR1 is SQVTM, CDR2 ANQGSEA. This CDR3 is 10 amino acids long. The CDR3 DNA reads TGCAGCGGGCTTGAGGAGACCCAGTACTTC. It yields the protein CSGLEETQYF.

The chain joins TRBV14 to TRBJ1-1; 7 bases align to TRBD1. Looked up from germline, CDR1 is SGHDN and CDR2 is FVKESK. V lost 4 bases to trimming and J lost 1 base; unmatched junction nucleotides: 6. The CDR3 loop spans 15 amino acids. The CDR3 coding sequence is TGTGCCAGCAGCCGGCTACAGGGGCCGAACACTGAAGCTTTCTTT. As protein: CASSRLQGPNTEAFF.

The chain uses TRBV5-4 and TRBJ1-2; D may be TRBD1 (6 bases). Trimming removed 0 bases from V and 4 bases from J, with 13 bases in between. Germline V gene lookup returns CDR1 SGHNT and CDR2 YYREEE (reference sequence). This CDR3 is built from 15 residues. CDR3 nucleotide sequence: TGTGCCAGCAGCTTGGTGGTGGGGACAAGCTATGGCTACACCTTC. It is translated as CASSLVVGTSYGYTF.

A note on this clone: The identical CDR3 is also encoded by other nucleotide sequences in the sample. The chain recombines TRBV18 with TRBJ1-1; maybe TRBD1 (6 bases). V lost 4 bases and J 3 bases, leaving 9 bases between the germline ends. Germline V gene sequence: CDR1 KGHSH, CDR2 LQKENI. The CDR3 consists of 13 residues. The chain's CDR3 is CASSLNRDTEAFF. As DNA, the CDR3 is TGTGCCAGCTCACTCAACAGGGACACTGAAGCTTTCTTT. The variable domain in full, with the rest retrieved from reference TRBV18 and TRBJ1-1, is NAGVMQNPRHLVRRRGQEARLRCSPMKGHSHVYWYRQLPEEGLKFMVYLQKENIIDESGMPKERFSAEFPKEGPSILRIQQVVRGDSAAYFCASSLNRDTEAFFGQGTRLTVV.

This clone appeared once. The chain has TRBV7-3 and TRBJ2-2; 8 positions match TRBD1. V gave up 5 bases and J gave up 4 bases; unmatched junction bases: 6. The CDR3 runs to 15 residues. Germline V gene lookup returns CDR1 SGHTA and CDR2 FQGTGA. CDR3: CASSVTTGATGELFF. The CDR3 DNA reads TGTGCCAGCAGCGTGACGACAGGGGCCACCGGGGAGCTGTTTTTT.

The chain uses TRBV21-1 and TRBJ1-4; TRBD1, the D gene given by the table, was not confirmed from the DNA. TRBV21-1 is a recognized pseudogene. This CDR3 is 12 amino acids long. The CDR3 loop reads CASRGQGEKLFF. The CDR3 nucleotides are TGTGCCAGCAGGGGACAGGGGGAAAAACTGTTTTTT.

The genes are TRBV5-1 and TRBJ2-6; possibly TRBD2 for D (5 bases). Germline CDR1 reads SGHRS; CDR2 reads YFSETQ. V was trimmed by 0 bases and J by 0 bases, leaving 16 bases between them. The CDR3 extends over 19 amino acids. CDR3 nucleotide sequence: TGCGCCAGCAGCTTGGAGTTCGGGAAGGAATCCTCTGGGGCCAACGTCCTGACTTTC. It specifies CASSLEFGKESSGANVLTF. The full variable domain, with the rest looked up from reference TRBV5-1 and TRBJ2-6, is KAGVTQTPRYLIKTRGQQVTLSCSPISGHRSVSWYQQTPGQGLQFLFEYFSETQRNKGNFPGRFSGRQFSNSRSEMNVSTLELGDSALYLCASSLEFGKESSGANVLTFGAGSRLTVL.

The V and J genes are TRBV7-2 and TRBJ2-7, with TRBD2 identical over 9 bases. V was pared by 2 bases and J by 3 bases, with 8 bases of the junction left unmatched. CDR3 length equals 16 residues. Germline assignment: CDR1 SGHTA and CDR2 FQGNSA. For the CDR3, the DNA is TGTGCCAGCAGCTTATATTCCGCGGGAGGGGACTACGAGCAGTACTTC. This gives the protein CASSLYSAGGDYEQYF.

CDR3 coding DNA: TGTGCCAGCAGTTACTCGCCGCCGTTTGGCTCTGGGGCCAACGTCCTGACTTTC. Translation: CASSYSPPFGSGANVLTF. The rearrangement links TRBV6-2 or TRBV6-3 to TRBJ2-6; D is uncertain. V was trimmed by 0 bases and J by 0 bases, leaving 12 bases between them. CDR1 is MNHEY and CDR2 is SVGEGT in the germline V gene. The length of the CDR3 is 18 residues.

CDR3 loop: CASTRTGMNTGELFF. For the CDR3, the DNA is TGTGCCAGTACCCGGACAGGGATGAACACCGGGGAGCTGTTTTTT. The chain is built from TRBV9 and TRBJ2-2; TRBD1 matches 8 bases. Germline V gene sequence: CDR1 SGDLS, CDR2 YYNGEE. The CDR3 extends over 15 amino acids. Losses at the gene ends were 8 bases for V and 1 base for J; bases not matched to a gene: 7.

The rearrangement links TRBV27 to TRBJ2-7; a weak D match, TRBD2 (5 bases). Trimming shortened V by 4 bases and J by 6 bases, and 16 bases separated the two germline ends. The CDR3 has 14 residues. Germline V gives CDR1 MNHEY, CDR2 SMNVEV (reference sequence). Written as DNA, the CDR3 is TGTGCCAGCAGTTCGGACTGGTCTCCTGGCGAGCAGTACTTC. Residues: CASSSDWSPGEQYF.

V usage is TRBV7-2 and J usage is TRBJ2-5; the match to TRBD2 covers 8 bases. J was trimmed by 5 bases and V by 5 bases; bases with no gene match: 10. Germline assignment: CDR1 SGHTA and CDR2 FQGNSA. The CDR3 totals 15 residues. For the CDR3, the DNA is TGTGCCAGCAGCAACTTCGGGGGGGCGCAGGAGACCCAGTACTTC. It is translated as CASSNFGGAQETQYF.

The chain has TRBV27 and TRBJ2-7; 7 bases are a match to TRBD2. This CDR3 is 13 amino acids long. J gave up 3 bases and V 3 bases, and 2 bases lay outside the gene matches. The germline V gene encodes CDR1 MNHEY and CDR2 SMNVEV (reference sequence). The CDR3 spells CASSLREGYEQYF. Here the CDR3 DNA reads TGTGCCAGCAGTTTGAGGGAGGGCTACGAGCAGTACTTC.

The chain combines TRBV27 with TRBJ1-2; D is ambiguous. Germline V CDR1 and CDR2: MNHEY, SMNVEV (reference sequence). The V and J ends lost 5 bases and 7 bases respectively, with 23 bases between them. CDR3 length: 16 amino acids. CDR3 residues: CASSPLTGLPWSGYTF. The CDR3 bases are TGTGCCAGCAGTCCTCTTACGGGCCTCCCCTGGTCTGGCTACACCTTC.

This clone has a single count. V usage is TRBV4-2 and J usage is TRBJ1-1; maybe TRBD1 (5 bases). The length of the CDR3 is 13 residues. V lost 4 bases to trimming and J lost 1 base, with 7 bases between them. CDR1 LGHNA and CDR2 YNFKEQ come from the germline V gene. The CDR3 DNA is TGTGCCAGCAGCCGGGACGAGAACACTGAAGCTTTCTTT. It encodes CASSRDENTEAFF.